Each of the 9 T cell receptor beta chains below was sequenced from the same sample in a study of control samples from healthy donors and cancer patients. Measured with immunoSEQ multiplex PCR; TCRdb has only the in-frame clones, and not every one. The table has 93,000 or so clones, about 89% seen once. Specimen: PBMCs. Every receptor here comes from a man between 60 and 75 years old with lung cancer.

This clone was observed once. The chain couples TRBV7-9 to TRBJ2-1; TRBD1 matches at 7 bases. The CDR3 contains 13 residues. CDR1 is SEHNR and CDR2 is FQNEAQ in the germline V gene (reference sequence). The junction had 6 bases not matched to a gene; V was cut back by 4 bases and J by 9 bases. As DNA, the CDR3 is TGTGCCAGCAGCTCCCCAGGGGGTGCTGAGCAGTTCTTC. Its protein product is CASSSPGGAEQFF.

V and J are TRBV6-5 and TRBJ1-3, with D hard to call. Germline CDR1 reads MNHEY; CDR2 reads SVGAGI. The CDR3 totals 15 residues. Trimming shortened V by 2 bases and J by 4 bases, and 12 bases separated the two germline ends. The CDR3 is CASSYEAFSGNTIYF. The CDR3 bases are TGTGCCAGCAGTTACGAGGCTTTTTCGGGAAACACCATATATTTT.

The chain joins TRBV4-1 to TRBJ2-7, with D possibly being TRBD1 (6 bases). The CDR3 length is 14 residues. Germline CDR1 is MGHRA and CDR2 is YSYEKL. V was clipped by 4 bases and J by 7 bases, with 17 bases between them. The CDR3 spells CASSPTYTGREQYV. CDR3 nucleotides: TGCGCCAGCAGCCCGACCTACACAGGGCGGGAGCAGTACGTC.

The rearrangement uses TRBV5-4 and TRBJ2-2, with D maybe TRBD2 (5 bases). The germline CDR1 and CDR2 sequences are SGHNT and YYREEE (reference sequence). The CDR3 runs to 15 residues. V gave up 0 bases and J gave up 1 base, with 7 bases separating them. Here the CDR3 reads CASSLGTLNTGELFF. The DNA of the CDR3 is TGTGCCAGCAGCTTGGGGACTTTGAACACCGGGGAGCTGTTTTTT.

This sequence joins TRBV5-4 and TRBJ2-1; the match to TRBD1 covers 9 bases. The V gene end was trimmed by 4 bases and the J gene end by 0 bases; junction bases not matched to a gene: 5. This CDR3 contains 16 residues. Germline CDR1 and CDR2: SGHNT and YYREEE (reference sequence). This CDR3 is CASSTRTGVSYNEQFF. The CDR3 nucleotides read TGTGCCAGCAGCACCAGGACAGGGGTCTCCTACAATGAGCAGTTCTTC.

The chain carries TRBV6-5 and TRBJ1-1; D is unclear. The CDR3 spans 14 residues. From germline, CDR1 is MNHEY and CDR2 SVGAGI. V lost 2 bases, J lost 0 bases, and 7 bases lay in between. The CDR3 region has the DNA TGTGCCAGCAGTTACCCCGGGTTGAACACTGAAGCTTTCTTT. Translating gives CASSYPGLNTEAFF.

V and J are TRBV4-2 and TRBJ2-5, with TRBD2 matching over 7 bases. The length of the CDR3 is 15 residues. Germline V lookup: CDR1 LGHNA, CDR2 YNFKEQ. After removal of 0 bases from V and 5 bases from J, the junction contained 6 bases not matched to a gene. The CDR3 region is CASSQEAGIRETQYF. In DNA, the CDR3 is TGTGCCAGCAGCCAAGAAGCGGGGATTCGGGAGACCCAGTACTTC.

The rearrangement links TRBV6-1 to TRBJ1-5; D is possibly TRBD1 (5 bases). CDR1 MNHNS and CDR2 SASEGT come from the germline V gene. V lost 1 base to trimming and J lost 0 bases, with 10 bases between them. This CDR3 contains 16 residues. CDR3 region: CASSEGTYYSNQPQHF. CDR3 DNA sequence: TGTGCCAGCAGTGAAGGGACATACTATAGCAATCAGCCCCAGCATTTT.

The gene calls are TRBV29-1 and TRBJ2-7; D not resolved. Germline lookup yields CDR1 SQVTM and CDR2 ANQGSEA. V gave up 5 bases and J gave up 6 bases, with 23 bases separating them. The CDR3 covers 15 residues. The CDR3 loop reads CSVQYAPDLPGEQYF. The CDR3, as DNA: TGCAGCGTTCAGTACGCGCCGGATCTCCCGGGCGAGCAGTACTTC.